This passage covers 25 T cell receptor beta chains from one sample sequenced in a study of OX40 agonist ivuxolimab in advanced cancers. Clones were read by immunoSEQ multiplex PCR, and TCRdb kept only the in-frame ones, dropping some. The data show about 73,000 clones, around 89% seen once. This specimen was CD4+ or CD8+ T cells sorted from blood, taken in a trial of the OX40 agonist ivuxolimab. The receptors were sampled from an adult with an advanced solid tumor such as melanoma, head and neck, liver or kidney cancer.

This CDR3 reads CASSQEAGAWETQYF. CDR3 in DNA: TGTGCCAGCAGCCAGGAAGCGGGAGCGTGGGAGACCCAGTACTTC. V is TRBV16 and J is TRBJ2-5; 8 bases map to TRBD2. V dropped 3 bases and J dropped 5; count of bases not matched to a gene: 8. This CDR3 has 15 residues. The germline V gene has CDR1 KGHSY and CDR2 FQNENV.

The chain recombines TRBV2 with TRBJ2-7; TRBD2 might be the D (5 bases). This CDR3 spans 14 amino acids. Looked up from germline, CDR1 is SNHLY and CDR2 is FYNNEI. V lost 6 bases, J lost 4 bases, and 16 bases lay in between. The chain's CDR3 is CASRSSLSEYEQYF. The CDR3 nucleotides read TGTGCCAGCAGGTCCTCTCTTAGCGAGTACGAGCAGTACTTC. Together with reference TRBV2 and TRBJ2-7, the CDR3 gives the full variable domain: EPEVTQTPSHQVTQMGQEVILRCVPISNHLYFYWYRQILGQKVEFLVSFYNNEISEKSEIFDDQFSVERPDGSNFTLKIRSTKLEDSAMYFCASRSSLSEYEQYFGPGTRLTVT.

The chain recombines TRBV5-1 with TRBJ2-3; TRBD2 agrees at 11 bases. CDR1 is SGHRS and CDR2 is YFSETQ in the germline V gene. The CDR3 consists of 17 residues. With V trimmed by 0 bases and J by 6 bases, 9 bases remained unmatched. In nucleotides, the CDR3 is TGCGCCAGCAGCTTGGTAGCGGGAGGGCCGAGTCAGGATACGCAGTATTTT. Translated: CASSLVAGGPSQDTQYF.

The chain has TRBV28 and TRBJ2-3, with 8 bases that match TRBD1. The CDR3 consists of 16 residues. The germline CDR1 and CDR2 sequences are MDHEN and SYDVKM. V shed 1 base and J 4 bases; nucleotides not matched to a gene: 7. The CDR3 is CASSLYVDRVPDTQYF. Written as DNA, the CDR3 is TGTGCCAGCAGTTTATATGTGGACAGGGTTCCAGATACGCAGTATTTT.

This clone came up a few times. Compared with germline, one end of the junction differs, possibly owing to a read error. As DNA, the CDR3 is TGTGCCAGTAGTGTAGACGGAACTGGGGATACGCAGTATTTT. This sequence encodes CASSVDGTGDTQYF. This rearrangement joins TRBV19 to TRBJ2-3; D remains ambiguous. The CDR3 length is 14 residues. The V gene's germline CDR1 is LNHDA and CDR2 SQIVND (reference sequence).

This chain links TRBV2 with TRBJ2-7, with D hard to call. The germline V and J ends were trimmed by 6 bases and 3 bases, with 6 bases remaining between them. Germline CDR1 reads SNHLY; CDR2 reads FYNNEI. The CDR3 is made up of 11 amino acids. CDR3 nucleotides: TGTGCCAGCAGCCTCCACTACGAGCAGTACTTC. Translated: CASSLHYEQYF. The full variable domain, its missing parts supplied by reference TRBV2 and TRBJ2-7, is EPEVTQTPSHQVTQMGQEVILRCVPISNHLYFYWYRQILGQKVEFLVSFYNNEISEKSEIFDDQFSVERPDGSNFTLKIRSTKLEDSAMYFCASSLHYEQYFGPGTRLTVT.

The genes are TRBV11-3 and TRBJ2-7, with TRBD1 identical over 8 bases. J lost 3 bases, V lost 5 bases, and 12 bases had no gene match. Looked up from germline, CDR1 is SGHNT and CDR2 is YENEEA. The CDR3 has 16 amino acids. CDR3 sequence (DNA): TGTGCCAGCAGCGCCCTGGGACAGGCGGATGTCTACGAGCAGTACTTC. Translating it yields CASSALGQADVYEQYF.

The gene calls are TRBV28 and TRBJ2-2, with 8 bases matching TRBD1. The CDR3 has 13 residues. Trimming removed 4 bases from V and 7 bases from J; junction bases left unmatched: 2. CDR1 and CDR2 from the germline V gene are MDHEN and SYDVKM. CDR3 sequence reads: CASSSQGDGELFF. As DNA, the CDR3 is TGTGCCAGCAGTTCACAGGGGGACGGGGAGCTGTTTTTT.

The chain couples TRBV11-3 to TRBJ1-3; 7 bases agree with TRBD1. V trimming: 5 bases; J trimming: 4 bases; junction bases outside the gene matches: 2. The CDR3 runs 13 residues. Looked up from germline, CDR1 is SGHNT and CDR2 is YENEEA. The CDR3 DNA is TGTGCCAGCAGCGCGGGACAGGGAAACACCATATATTTT. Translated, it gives CASSAGQGNTIYF. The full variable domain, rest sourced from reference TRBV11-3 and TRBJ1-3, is EAGVVQSPRYKIIEKKQPVAFWCNPISGHNTLYWYLQNLGQGPELLIRYENEEAVDDSQLPKDRFSAERLKGVDSTLKIQPAELGDSAVYLCASSAGQGNTIYFGEGSWLTVV.

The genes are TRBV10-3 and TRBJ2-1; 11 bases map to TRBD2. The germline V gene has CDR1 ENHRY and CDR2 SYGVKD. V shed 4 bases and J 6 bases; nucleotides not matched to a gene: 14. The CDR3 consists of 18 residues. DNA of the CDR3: TGTGCCATCAGTGGGACAGGGACGGGTAGCGGGAGGGCCAATGAGCAGTTCTTC. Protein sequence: CAISGTGTGSGRANEQFF.

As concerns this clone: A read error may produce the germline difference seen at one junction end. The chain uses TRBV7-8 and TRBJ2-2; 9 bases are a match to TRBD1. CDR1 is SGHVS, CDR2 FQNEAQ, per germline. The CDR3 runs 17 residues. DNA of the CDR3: TGTGCCACCAGCCTCCGCCCCGGGACAGGGCACACCGGGGAGCTGTTTTTT. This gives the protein CATSLRPGTGHTGELFF.

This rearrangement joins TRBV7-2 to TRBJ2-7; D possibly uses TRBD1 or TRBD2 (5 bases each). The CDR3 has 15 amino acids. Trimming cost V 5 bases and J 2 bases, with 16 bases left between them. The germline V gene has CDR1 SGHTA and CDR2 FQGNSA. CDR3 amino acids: CASSRYRDVAYEQYF. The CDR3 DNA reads TGTGCCAGCAGCAGATACCGGGACGTTGCCTACGAGCAGTACTTC.

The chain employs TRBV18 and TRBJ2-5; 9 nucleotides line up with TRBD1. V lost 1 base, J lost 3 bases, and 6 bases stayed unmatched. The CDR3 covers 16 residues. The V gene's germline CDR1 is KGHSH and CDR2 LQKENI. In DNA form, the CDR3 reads TGTGCCAGCTCACCACGGGCGGGACAGGGCGAAGAGACCCAGTACTTC. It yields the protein CASSPRAGQGEETQYF.

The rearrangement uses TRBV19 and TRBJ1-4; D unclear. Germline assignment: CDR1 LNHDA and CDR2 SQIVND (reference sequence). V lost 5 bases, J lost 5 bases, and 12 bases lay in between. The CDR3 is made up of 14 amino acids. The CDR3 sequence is CASSWGSGNEKLFF. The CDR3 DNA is TGTGCCAGTAGTTGGGGTTCGGGCAATGAAAAACTGTTTTTT.

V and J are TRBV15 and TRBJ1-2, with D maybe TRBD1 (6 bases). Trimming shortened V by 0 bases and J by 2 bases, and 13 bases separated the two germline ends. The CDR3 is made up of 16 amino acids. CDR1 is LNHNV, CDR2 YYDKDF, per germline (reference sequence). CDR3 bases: TGTGCCACCAGCAGAGATACCCTAGACAGGAACTATGGCTACACCTTC. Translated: CATSRDTLDRNYGYTF.

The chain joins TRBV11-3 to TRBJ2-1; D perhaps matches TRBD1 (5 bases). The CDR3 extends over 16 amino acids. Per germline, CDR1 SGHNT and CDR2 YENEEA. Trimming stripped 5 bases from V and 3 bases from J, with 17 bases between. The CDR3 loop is CASSLPQGPRYNEQFF. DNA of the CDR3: TGTGCCAGCAGCCTCCCCCAGGGTCCTCGCTACAATGAGCAGTTCTTC.

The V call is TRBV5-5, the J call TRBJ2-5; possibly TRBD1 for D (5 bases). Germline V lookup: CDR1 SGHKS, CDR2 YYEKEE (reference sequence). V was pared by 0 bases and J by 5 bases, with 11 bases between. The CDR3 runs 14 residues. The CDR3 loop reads CASSLAPKGETQYF. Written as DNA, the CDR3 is TGTGCCAGCAGCTTGGCTCCCAAGGGGGAGACCCAGTACTTC.

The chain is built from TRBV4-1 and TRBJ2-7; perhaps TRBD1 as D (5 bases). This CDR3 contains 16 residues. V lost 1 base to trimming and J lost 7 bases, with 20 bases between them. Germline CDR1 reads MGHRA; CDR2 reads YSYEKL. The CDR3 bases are TGCGCCAGCAGCCAAGGCCACCTGGGGCCCTCGGGTGAGCAGTACTTC. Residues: CASSQGHLGPSGEQYF.

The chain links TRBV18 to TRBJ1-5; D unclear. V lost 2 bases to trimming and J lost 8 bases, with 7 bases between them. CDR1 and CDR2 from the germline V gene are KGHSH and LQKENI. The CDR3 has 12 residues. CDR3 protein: CASSPWGEPQHF. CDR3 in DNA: TGTGCCAGCTCACCATGGGGTGAGCCCCAGCATTTT.

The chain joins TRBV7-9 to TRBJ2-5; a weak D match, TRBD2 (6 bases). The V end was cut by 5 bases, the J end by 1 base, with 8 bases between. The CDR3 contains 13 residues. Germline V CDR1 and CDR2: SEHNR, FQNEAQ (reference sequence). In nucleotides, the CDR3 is TGTGCCAGCAGCCGCGGGGCCCAAGAGACCCAGTACTTC. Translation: CASSRGAQETQYF.

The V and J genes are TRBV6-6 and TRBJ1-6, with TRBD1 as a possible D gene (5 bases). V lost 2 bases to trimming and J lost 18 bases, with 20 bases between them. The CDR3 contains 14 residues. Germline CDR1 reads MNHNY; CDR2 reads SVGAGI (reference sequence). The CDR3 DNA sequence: TGTGCCAGCAGTTACGGAGGGGTGAAAGAACTGCCCCACTTT. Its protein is CASSYGGVKELPHF.

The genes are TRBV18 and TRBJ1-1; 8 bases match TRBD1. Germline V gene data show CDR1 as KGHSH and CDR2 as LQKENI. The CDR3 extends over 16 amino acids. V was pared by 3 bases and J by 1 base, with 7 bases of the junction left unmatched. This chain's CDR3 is CASSPWTGRANTEAFF. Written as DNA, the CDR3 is TGTGCCAGCTCACCTTGGACAGGGAGGGCGAACACTGAAGCTTTCTTT.

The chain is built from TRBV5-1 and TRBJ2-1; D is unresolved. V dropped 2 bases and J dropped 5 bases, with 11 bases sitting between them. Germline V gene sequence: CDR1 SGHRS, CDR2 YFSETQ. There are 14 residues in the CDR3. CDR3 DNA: TGCGCCAGCAGCTTTGCACGGACCGACAATGAGCAGTTCTTC. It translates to CASSFARTDNEQFF.

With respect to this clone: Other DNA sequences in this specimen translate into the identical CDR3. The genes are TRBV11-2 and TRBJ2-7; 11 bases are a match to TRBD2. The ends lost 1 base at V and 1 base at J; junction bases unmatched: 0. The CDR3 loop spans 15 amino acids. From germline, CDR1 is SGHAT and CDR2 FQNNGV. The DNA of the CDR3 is TGTGCCAGCAGCTTAGTAGCGGGAGGGTCCTACGAGCAGTACTTC. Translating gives CASSLVAGGSYEQYF.

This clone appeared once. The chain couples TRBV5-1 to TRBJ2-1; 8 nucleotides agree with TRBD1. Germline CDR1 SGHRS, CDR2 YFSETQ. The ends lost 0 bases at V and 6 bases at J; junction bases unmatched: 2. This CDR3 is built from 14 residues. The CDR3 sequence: CASSLVDRGNEQFF. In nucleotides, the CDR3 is TGCGCCAGCAGCTTGGTAGACAGGGGCAATGAGCAGTTCTTC.